The 23 T cell receptor beta chains below come from one sample, sequenced in a study of T cell repertoires in cytomegalovirus infection. TCRdb passed the reads through MiXCR, listing each CDR3 protein once. The sample includes hundreds of thousands of distinct CDR3 sequences, less than 35% of them seen just once. Which antigens these TCRs recognize remains unknown. The specimen comprised cultured CD8+ T cells from PBMCs, sampled from culture after CMV antigen stimulation. The origin of the receptors is a human donor in good health (CMV status not recorded). Some clones in this sample may be carry-over from other donors' samples.

The V and J genes are TRBV10-3 and TRBJ1-1; D unresolved. The CDR3 runs 15 residues. Germline CDR1 reads ENHRY; CDR2 reads SYGVKD. The V end was cut by 4 bases, the J end by 10 bases, with 22 bases between. CDR3 in DNA: TGTGCCATCAGTGCCTCGGACCGCGCTCTGTTTGGAGCTTTCTTT. It yields the protein CAISASDRALFGAFF.

The V call is TRBV7-9, the J call TRBJ2-1, with TRBD2 matching over 14 bases. The CDR3 spans 17 residues. In germline, CDR1 is SEHNR, CDR2 FQNEAQ (reference sequence). V lost 5 bases, J lost 2 bases, and 5 bases stayed unmatched. CDR3 bases: TGTGCCAGCAGCCAATCGACTAGCGGGGGGGCCTACAATGAGCAGTTCTTC. It translates to CASSQSTSGGAYNEQFF.

This clonotype was detected a few times. The V and J genes are TRBV5-4 and TRBJ2-7; the D gene is possibly TRBD1 (6 bases). The V and J ends lost 4 bases and 2 bases respectively, with 13 bases between them. Germline CDR1 and CDR2: SGHNT and YYREEE (reference sequence). CDR3 length equals 14 residues. The CDR3 here is CASSPPDRPYEQYF. The CDR3 DNA reads TGTGCCAGCAGCCCCCCCGACAGGCCCTACGAGCAGTACTTC.

This rearrangement joins TRBV2 to TRBJ2-1; 10 bases match TRBD1. This CDR3 is built from 14 residues. The ends lost 4 bases at V and 9 bases at J; junction bases unmatched: 6. In germline, CDR1 is SNHLY, CDR2 FYNNEI. In DNA, the CDR3 is TGTGCCAGCAGTGGGGGACAGGGGCGGGGTGAGCAGTTCTTC. Its translation is CASSGGQGRGEQFF. The full variable domain, with the rest looked up from reference TRBV2 and TRBJ2-1, is EPEVTQTPSHQVTQMGQEVILRCVPISNHLYFYWYRQILGQKVEFLVSFYNNEISEKSEIFDDQFSVERPDGSNFTLKIRSTKLEDSAMYFCASSGGQGRGEQFFGPGTRLTVL.

Only a few counts were recorded for this clonotype. V usage is TRBV7-2 and J usage is TRBJ2-2, with a weak D call TRBD2 (6 bases). The CDR3 is made up of 15 amino acids. Germline loops: CDR1 SGHTA, CDR2 FQGNSA. V lost 5 bases and J 7 bases, leaving 17 bases between the germline ends. CDR3 coding DNA: TGTGCCAGCAGCGGCCCGGACACCGGGGGCGGGGAGCTGTTTTTT. It is translated as CASSGPDTGGGELFF.

The chain uses TRBV9 and TRBJ2-1; D remains unclear. CDR3 length: 15 amino acids. Trimming took off 7 bases at V and 6 bases at J, with 20 bases between the two ends. CDR1 and CDR2 from the germline V gene are SGDLS and YYNGEE. CDR3 region: CASGAASSRSNEQFF. The CDR3 DNA reads TGTGCCAGCGGCGCTGCGTCAAGCAGGTCCAATGAGCAGTTCTTC.

The chain joins TRBV20-1 to TRBJ1-1; D ambiguous. Trimming stripped 1 base from V and 4 bases from J, with 10 bases between. The CDR3 is made up of 13 amino acids. Germline values: CDR1 DFQATT, CDR2 SNEGSKA (reference sequence). The CDR3 DNA sequence: TGCAGTGCTAGAGCGTCTCCCGGCACTGAAGCTTTCTTT. Its protein is CSARASPGTEAFF.

This clonotype occurred a few times. This chain links TRBV7-9 with TRBJ2-2, with 7 nucleotides matching TRBD1. CDR3 length: 17 residues. V lost 6 bases and J lost 2; bases outside the gene matches: 12. Germline V gene sequence: CDR1 SEHNR, CDR2 FQNEAQ (reference sequence). The DNA for the CDR3 is TGTGCCAGCAGGGCGCCCCAGACAGGGCGTAACACCGGGGAGCTGTTTTTT. Its protein is CASRAPQTGRNTGELFF.

The chain carries TRBV5-4 and TRBJ2-2; a weak D match, TRBD1 (6 bases). CDR1 and CDR2 from the germline V gene are SGHNT and YYREEE (reference sequence). The CDR3 covers 15 residues. Deletions cut 4 bases from V and 1 base from J, with 11 bases between. CDR3 protein: CASSRDIWNTGELFF. As DNA, the CDR3 is TGTGCCAGCAGCAGGGACATTTGGAACACCGGGGAGCTGTTTTTT.

The chain is built from TRBV7-6 and TRBJ1-4; possible D gene TRBD1, 6 bases. The CDR3 extends over 15 amino acids. V shed 4 bases and J shed 4 bases, with 13 bases lying between them. Germline loops: CDR1 SGHVS, CDR2 FNYEAQ. CDR3 loop: CASSSPGQLNEKLFF. The CDR3 DNA reads as TGTGCCAGCAGCTCGCCGGGACAACTTAATGAAAAACTGTTTTTT.

The CDR3 loop reads CASSDETVQQGYTF. DNA for the CDR3: TGTGCCAGCAGTGATGAGACAGTTCAACAAGGCTACACCTTC. This rearrangement joins TRBV2 to TRBJ1-2; the D gene is possibly TRBD1 (5 bases). CDR3 length: 14 amino acids. V lost 3 bases, J lost 8 bases, and 16 bases lay in between. Germline values: CDR1 SNHLY, CDR2 FYNNEI.

The genes are TRBV12-3 or TRBV12-4 and TRBJ2-5; 7 bases are a match to TRBD1. The CDR3 runs to 14 residues. J was trimmed by 2 bases and V by 5 bases; bases with no gene match: 5. The CDR3 bases are TGTGCCAGCAGTAAGACAGGGTATCAAGAGACCCAGTACTTC. Translation: CASSKTGYQETQYF.

This clonotype was counted a single time. The chain has TRBV6-6 and TRBJ1-5; D unclear. V shed 8 bases and J shed 1 base, with 15 bases lying between them. This CDR3 contains 15 residues. Germline loops: CDR1 MNHNY, CDR2 SVGAGI (reference sequence). CDR3 in DNA: TGTGCCAGCGGGCATAGGGTAGGAAGCAATCAGCCCCAGCATTTT. Amino acids: CASGHRVGSNQPQHF.

The chain has TRBV10-3 and TRBJ2-5; 14 bases are shared with TRBD2. Germline V gene sequence: CDR1 ENHRY, CDR2 SYGVKD. The CDR3 loop spans 17 amino acids. Unmatched junction bases numbered 8, after V lost 3 bases and J lost 5 bases. The CDR3 reads CAISDPGLAGGPETQYF. The DNA for the CDR3 is TGTGCCATCAGTGACCCCGGACTAGCGGGGGGCCCGGAGACCCAGTACTTC.

This clonotype was detected a few times. The V gene is TRBV3-1, the J gene TRBJ2-6, with D possibly being TRBD1 or TRBD2 (5 bases each). The V gene lost 9 bases and the J gene lost 0 bases, with 18 bases spanning the gap. The germline V gene has CDR1 LGHDT and CDR2 YNNKEL (reference sequence). The CDR3 consists of 17 residues. CDR3 amino acids: CASSPRDGYSGANVLTF. Here the CDR3 DNA reads TGTGCCAGTAGTCCTCGGGACGGCTACTCTGGGGCCAACGTCCTGACTTTC.

The chain carries TRBV11-2 and TRBJ2-6; no definite D call. Germline CDR1 and CDR2: SGHAT and FQNNGV. Trimming cost V 4 bases and J 0 bases, with 19 bases left between them. This CDR3 region has 19 residues. CDR3 amino acids: CASSSRGSIWVSGANVLTF. DNA for the CDR3: TGTGCCAGCAGCTCGCGCGGCAGTATCTGGGTCTCTGGGGCCAACGTCCTGACTTTC.

The rearrangement uses TRBV6-1 and TRBJ1-5; D not certain. CDR1 and CDR2 (germline): MNHNS, SASEGT. The CDR3 has 14 residues. Trimming took 3 bases from V and 5 from J, leaving 11 bases between them. The CDR3 region is CASSDDRRHQPQHF. The CDR3 DNA reads TGTGCCAGCAGTGATGATAGGAGGCATCAGCCCCAGCATTTT.

This clonotype was counted once. This sequence joins TRBV20-1 and TRBJ1-1; D is undetermined. The V gene's germline CDR1 is DFQATT and CDR2 SNEGSKA (reference sequence). CDR3 length equals 13 residues. The V end lost 0 bases, the J end lost 6 bases, and 11 bases lay between the germline ends. Here the CDR3 reads CSARDPGLAEAFF. The CDR3 DNA reads TGCAGTGCTAGAGATCCCGGTTTGGCTGAAGCTTTCTTT.

This clonotype showed up just a few times. V usage is TRBV28 and J usage is TRBJ1-1, with D possibly being TRBD1 (6 bases). The CDR3 extends over 14 amino acids. V gave up 6 bases and J gave up 3 bases, with 14 bases separating them. The germline V gene has CDR1 MDHEN and CDR2 SYDVKM. DNA for the CDR3: TGTGCCAGCAGCCATTCGGGGGGCTACACTGAAGCTTTCTTT. Protein: CASSHSGGYTEAFF.

This clonotype was counted a few times. The chain has TRBV2 and TRBJ2-2; D gene unclear. The CDR3 consists of 13 residues. From germline, CDR1 is SNHLY and CDR2 FYNNEI. V lost 2 bases, J lost 5 bases, and 6 bases lay in between. CDR3 loop: CASSELYTGELFF. CDR3 nucleotide sequence: TGTGCCAGCAGTGAATTGTATACCGGGGAGCTGTTTTTT.

The J gene is TRBJ2-6, the V gene TRBV6-5; D is perhaps TRBD1 (5 bases). CDR3 length: 19 amino acids. Germline V gives CDR1 MNHEY, CDR2 SVGAGI. The V end was cut by 2 bases, the J end by 4 bases, with 21 bases between. CDR3 residues: CASSYLYVGGHAGANVLTF. CDR3 sequence (DNA): TGTGCCAGCAGTTACCTATACGTTGGTGGACATGCCGGGGCCAACGTCCTGACTTTC.

This sequence joins TRBV24-1 and TRBJ2-1, with D unresolved. Trimming pared 1 base from V and 7 bases from J, leaving 7 bases between. Germline V gives CDR1 KGHDR, CDR2 SFDVKD. The CDR3 length is 13 residues. CDR3 amino acids: CATSDLRANEQFF. The CDR3 DNA is TGTGCCACCAGTGATTTAAGGGCGAATGAGCAGTTCTTC.

The V gene is TRBV2, the J gene TRBJ2-1; 7 bases line up with TRBD1. The V segment lost 6 bases and the J segment 4 bases; nucleotides outside the gene matches: 12. The CDR3 covers 16 residues. CDR1 and CDR2 from the germline V gene are SNHLY and FYNNEI. As DNA, the CDR3 is TGTGCCAGCAGCGAACCCCGGGACAGCAAGTACAATGAGCAGTTCTTC. Translation gives CASSEPRDSKYNEQFF.